This TCR beta chain was captured in a study of blood T cell repertoires in COVID-19. In the study overall: The samples span acute and convalescent COVID-19 from the United States, Italy and Spain. Sample material is recorded as cDNA or gDNA derived from T cells, B-cell-depleted T cells, or PBMCs.

In the original processing: Counts of nucleated cells, estimated from reference gene primer amplification, were obtained. Sequencing used immunoSEQ multiplex PCR; TCRdb keeps in-frame clones, though not all of them. The D gene and trimming were derived from the DNA, and the V and J assignments and clone size from that table. Seen here are 250,000 to 300,000 clones, 81% observed once, and the top ten hold under 3%. What was sequenced was peripheral blood. The source of this sequence is a woman aged 55-69 years with active or convalescent COVID-19.

As DNA, the CDR3 is TGTGCCAGCAGCACCACAGGGGGCAAAGACTATGGCTACACCTTC. This encodes CASSTTGGKDYGYTF. The chain uses TRBV11-2 and TRBJ1-2; 9 bases map to TRBD1. J lost 3 bases, V lost 5 bases, and 7 bases had no gene match. The CDR3 spans 15 residues. Germline assignment: CDR1 SGHAT and CDR2 FQNNGV.